Shown below are 17 T cell receptor beta chains from a single sample sequenced in a study of T cells after yellow fever vaccination. Using its own MiXCR run on the 5' RACE reads, TCRdb lists one record per CDR3 protein. The table records 450,000 to 600,000 distinct CDR3 sequences, about 15% of them present only once. Sequenced material: PBMCs, taken roughly 5 days after the first yellow fever vaccination. Receptors originate from a man between 18 and 29 years old who received the YFV17D yellow fever vaccine.

V is TRBV27 and J is TRBJ2-3, with D unresolved. There are 15 residues in the CDR3. The V end was cut by 5 bases, the J end by 0 bases, with 12 bases between. Germline-derived CDR1 and CDR2 are MNHEY and SMNVEV (reference sequence). In nucleotides, the CDR3 is TGTGCCAGCAGTGCTAGAAGAACTAGCACAGATACGCAGTATTTT. Protein sequence: CASSARRTSTDTQYF.

The CDR3 loop is CASSLDRASGANVLTF. DNA of the CDR3: TGCGCCAGCAGCTTGGACAGGGCATCTGGGGCCAACGTCCTGACTTTC. The chain recombines TRBV5-1 with TRBJ2-6, with D possibly TRBD1 on 6 matching bases. CDR1 and CDR2 from the germline V gene are SGHRS and YFSETQ. There are 16 residues in the CDR3. Trimming left V 0 bases short and J 1 base short, with 8 bases between.

The CDR3 is CASSSDRGQRTYGYTF. The CDR3 region has the DNA TGTGCCAGCAGCTCGGACAGGGGGCAGAGGACCTATGGCTACACCTTC. V usage is TRBV5-4 and J usage is TRBJ1-2; 11 nucleotides agree with TRBD1. V lost 3 bases, J lost 4 bases, and 8 bases stayed unmatched. From germline, CDR1 is SGHNT and CDR2 YYREEE (reference sequence). The CDR3 has 16 amino acids.

CDR3 sequence (DNA): TGTGCCAGCAGCCTTTACCGGGGGTTAGGTTCACCCCTCCACTTT. Translated, it gives CASSLYRGLGSPLHF. The V gene is TRBV7-8, the J gene TRBJ1-6; maybe TRBD1 (5 bases). CDR1 SGHVS and CDR2 FQNEAQ come from the germline V gene. This CDR3 is built from 15 residues. V was shortened by 5 bases and J by 9 bases, with 17 bases between the two germline ends.

The V gene is TRBV11-2, the J gene TRBJ2-7; 9 bases agree with TRBD1. Germline trimming cut 5 bases from V and 2 bases from J; bases unmatched to any gene: 10. Per germline, CDR1 SGHAT and CDR2 FQNNGV. The CDR3 runs 16 residues. Here the CDR3 DNA reads TGTGCCAGCAGCGTCCGATCGGGACAGGGCACCTACGAGCAGTACTTC. It yields the protein CASSVRSGQGTYEQYF.

V and J are TRBV7-9 and TRBJ2-7, with D perhaps TRBD1 or TRBD2 (5 bases each). Per the germline V gene, CDR1 is SEHNR and CDR2 is FQNEAQ (reference sequence). The CDR3 totals 14 residues. Trimming removed 2 bases at V and 4 bases at J, with 12 bases between. DNA for the CDR3: TGTGCCAGCAGCTTACCGGGACGGAATTACGAGCAGTACGTC. It specifies CASSLPGRNYEQYV.

This clonotype was seen repeatedly, ten times or more. The rearrangement joins TRBV6-2 or TRBV6-3 to TRBJ2-3; D uncertain. The CDR3 totals 12 residues. Germline V lookup: CDR1 MNHEY, CDR2 SVGEGT. V shed 6 bases and J shed 1 base, with 5 bases lying between them. DNA of the CDR3: TGTGCCAGCAGCTATCGCACAGATACGCAGTATTTT. Amino acids: CASSYRTDTQYF.

This chain's CDR3 is CASRPAGAYTDTQYF. Here the CDR3 DNA reads TGCGCCAGCAGACCGGCGGGGGCCTACACAGATACGCAGTATTTT. The chain employs TRBV5-1 and TRBJ2-3, with D possibly being TRBD2 (7 bases). Trimming shortened V by 5 bases and J by 2 bases, and 15 bases separated the two germline ends. Germline V CDR1 and CDR2: SGHRS, YFSETQ. This CDR3 is 15 amino acids long.

A few counts support this clonotype. The rearrangement links TRBV7-8 to TRBJ1-5; tentatively, D is TRBD1 (6 bases). This CDR3 has 15 amino acids. Deletions cut 4 bases from V and 4 bases from J, with 14 bases between. In germline, CDR1 is SGHVS, CDR2 FQNEAQ. The CDR3 protein is CASSSKQGYNQPQHF. Written as DNA, the CDR3 is TGTGCCAGCAGCTCCAAACAGGGCTATAATCAGCCCCAGCATTTT.

This clonotype appeared a few times. The V gene is TRBV6-1, the J gene TRBJ2-1, with 9 positions matching TRBD1. CDR3 length: 16 amino acids. Per germline, CDR1 MNHNS and CDR2 SASEGT. Germline trimming cut 6 bases from V and 6 bases from J; bases unmatched to any gene: 12. The CDR3, as DNA: TGTGCCAGCAGCCGATCGGGACAGGGAGGAGGCAATGAGCAGTTCTTC. Translated, it gives CASSRSGQGGGNEQFF.

The chain links TRBV6-2 or TRBV6-3 to TRBJ1-1; D ambiguous. The germline V gene has CDR1 MNHEY and CDR2 SVGEGT. The CDR3 length is 15 residues. Trimming took 2 bases from V and 1 from J, leaving 11 bases between them. The CDR3 DNA reads as TGTGCCAGCAGTTACGCCGGGTCTAGGAACACTGAAGCTTTCTTT. Its protein is CASSYAGSRNTEAFF.

The rearrangement links TRBV6-1 to TRBJ1-2; D perhaps matches TRBD1 (5 bases). CDR1 is MNHNS, CDR2 SASEGT, per germline. The CDR3 contains 15 residues. The ends were cut back, 7 bases at V and 6 bases at J, with 21 bases in the middle. This CDR3 reads CASKFEGILGDGYTF. In DNA form, the CDR3 reads TGTGCCAGCAAATTCGAGGGGATCTTAGGAGATGGCTACACCTTC.

This clonotype has just a few counts. The CDR3 DNA follows: TGCGCCAGCAGCTTGGCTCGGACTACCACAGATACGCAGTATTTT. This codes for CASSLARTTTDTQYF. J is TRBJ2-3 and V is TRBV5-1, with a weak D call TRBD2 (6 bases). Trimming removed 0 bases from V and 2 bases from J, with 10 bases in between. Germline loops: CDR1 SGHRS, CDR2 YFSETQ. The length of the CDR3 is 15 residues.

The J gene is TRBJ2-2, the V gene TRBV7-2; 9 bases are a match to TRBD2. The CDR3 spans 16 residues. Trimming took 5 bases from V and 1 from J; bases not matched to a gene: 5. Germline CDR1 and CDR2: SGHTA and FQGNSA. DNA for the CDR3: TGTGCCAGCAGCATATATAGCGGGGGGAACACCGGGGAGCTGTTTTTT. Translating it yields CASSIYSGGNTGELFF.

This clonotype was counted only a few times. The J gene is TRBJ1-6, the V gene TRBV7-3; 9 nucleotides align to TRBD1. Germline CDR1 reads SGHTA; CDR2 reads FQGTGA. The CDR3 spans 14 residues. Germline trimming cut 5 bases from V and 8 bases from J; bases unmatched to any gene: 4. The DNA for the CDR3 is TGTGCCAGCAGCGCACAGGGGGCTTATTCACCCCTCCACTTT. Translation: CASSAQGAYSPLHF.

This chain joins TRBV5-1 and TRBJ2-3, with 9 positions matching TRBD2. From germline, CDR1 is SGHRS and CDR2 YFSETQ. J was trimmed by 0 bases and V by 2 bases; bases with no gene match: 4. The length of the CDR3 is 16 residues. This CDR3 is CASSFLAGTSTDTQYF. CDR3 bases: TGCGCCAGCAGCTTCCTAGCGGGGACTAGCACAGATACGCAGTATTTT.

The CDR3 DNA sequence: TGTGCCAGCAGGGACCAGGGTGGAAACACCATATATTTT. Its translation is CASRDQGGNTIYF. V and J are TRBV7-2 and TRBJ1-3; perhaps TRBD1 as D (5 bases). V lost 6 bases and J lost 3, with 9 bases in between. The V gene's germline CDR1 is SGHTA and CDR2 FQGNSA. The CDR3 extends over 13 amino acids.